Described below is a single T cell receptor (beta chain) sequence and its context. CD8+ and CD4+ T cells were negatively isolated; TEMRA cells were FACS-enriched. Germline CDR1 and CDR2: SEHNR and FQNEAQ (reference sequence). With 5 bases removed from V and 7 bases from J, the gap between germline ends came to 23 bases. CDR3 length equals 17 residues. This entry belongs to a study of CD8 T cells in Susac syndrome. Random-hexamer reverse transcription was applied to roughly 0.5 to 1 ug RNA. Amplification of TCR beta CDR3 used immunoSEQ multiplex PCR across 54 Vbeta and 13 Jbeta. TCRdb re-called the immunoSEQ multiplex PCR reads with MiXCR, one entry per CDR3 protein. The sample lists 100,000 to 150,000 distinct CDR3 sequences; 85% to 95% were seen once.

The sample was CD8+ T cells from PBMCs. The sequence was collected from a human donor with multiple sclerosis. The chain joins TRBV7-9 to TRBJ2-2, with D possibly being TRBD1 or TRBD2 (6 bases each). The DNA of the CDR3 is TGTGCCAGCAGCCTGAGGGGGGCGGTCCGAGGTGTCGGGGAGCTGTTTTTT. Its translation: CASSLRGAVRGVGELFF.